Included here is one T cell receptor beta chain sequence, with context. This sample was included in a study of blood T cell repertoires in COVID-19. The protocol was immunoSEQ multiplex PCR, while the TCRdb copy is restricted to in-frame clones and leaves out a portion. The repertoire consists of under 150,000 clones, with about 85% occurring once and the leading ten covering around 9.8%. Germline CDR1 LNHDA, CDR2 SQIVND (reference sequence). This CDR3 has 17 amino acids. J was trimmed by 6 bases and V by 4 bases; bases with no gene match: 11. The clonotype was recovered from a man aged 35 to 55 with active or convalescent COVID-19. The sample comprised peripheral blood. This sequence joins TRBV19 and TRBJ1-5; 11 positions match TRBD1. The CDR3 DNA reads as TGTGCCAGTAGTACTCCCCCTTGGACAGGGGGCTCTCAGCCCCAGCATTTT. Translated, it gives CASSTPPWTGGSQPQHF.